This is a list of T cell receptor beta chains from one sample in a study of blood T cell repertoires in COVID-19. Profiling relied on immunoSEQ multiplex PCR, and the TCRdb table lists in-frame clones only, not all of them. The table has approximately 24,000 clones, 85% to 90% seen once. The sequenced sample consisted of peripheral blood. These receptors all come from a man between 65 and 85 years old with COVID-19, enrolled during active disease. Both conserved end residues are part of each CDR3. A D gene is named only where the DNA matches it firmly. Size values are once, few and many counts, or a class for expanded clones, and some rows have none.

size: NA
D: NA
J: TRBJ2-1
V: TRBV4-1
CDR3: CASSQTGISSYNEQFF
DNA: TGCGCCAGCAGCCAAACCGGGATTAGCTCCTACAATGAGCAGTTCTTC

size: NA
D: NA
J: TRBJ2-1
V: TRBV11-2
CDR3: CASSSGQGYNEQFF
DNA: TGTGCCAGCAGCTCAGGGCAGGGTTACAATGAGCAGTTCTTC

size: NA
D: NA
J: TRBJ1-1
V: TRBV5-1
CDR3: CASSLQGGIDTEAFF
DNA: TGCGCCAGCAGCTTGCAGGGTGGAATCGATACTGAAGCTTTCTTT

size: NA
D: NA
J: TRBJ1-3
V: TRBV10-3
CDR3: CAISLDSSGNTIYF
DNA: TGTGCCATCAGTCTTGACTCCTCTGGAAACACCATATATTTT

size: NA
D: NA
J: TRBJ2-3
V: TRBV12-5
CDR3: CASGSGNTQYF
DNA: TGTGCTAGTGGTTCCGGGAATACGCAGTATTTT

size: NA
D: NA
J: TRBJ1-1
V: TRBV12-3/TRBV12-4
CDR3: CASSFGRGSEAFF
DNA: TGTGCCAGCAGTTTTGGCAGGGGATCTGAAGCTTTCTTT

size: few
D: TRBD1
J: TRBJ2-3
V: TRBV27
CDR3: CASSPRDRELQYF
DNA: TGTGCCAGCAGTCCCAGGGACAGGGAATTGCAGTATTTT

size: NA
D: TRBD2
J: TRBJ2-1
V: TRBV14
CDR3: CASSHSGTRKYNEQFF
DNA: TGTGCCAGCAGCCACTCCGGGACTAGGAAATACAATGAGCAGTTCTTC

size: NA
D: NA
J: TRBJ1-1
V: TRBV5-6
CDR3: CASSLSGKGNTEAFF
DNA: TGTGCCAGCAGCTTGAGCGGCAAGGGGAACACTGAAGCTTTCTTT

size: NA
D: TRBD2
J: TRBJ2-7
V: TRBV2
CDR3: CASSGRTSGSYEQYF
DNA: TGTGCCAGCAGTGGACGGACTAGCGGCTCCTACGAGCAGTACTTC

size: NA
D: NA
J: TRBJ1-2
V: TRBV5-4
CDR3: CASSFGREGGYTF
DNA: TGTGCCAGCAGCTTCGGACGGGAGGGTGGCTACACCTTC

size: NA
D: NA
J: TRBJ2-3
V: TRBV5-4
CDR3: CASSYLVGGRFTDTQYF
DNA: TGTGCCAGCAGCTACCTGGTCGGGGGGCGTTTTACAGATACGCAGTATTTT

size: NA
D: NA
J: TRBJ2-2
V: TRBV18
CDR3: CASSLYLLDSNTGELFF
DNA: TGTGCCAGCTCCCTTTATCTACTTGACAGTAACACCGGGGAGCTGTTTTTT

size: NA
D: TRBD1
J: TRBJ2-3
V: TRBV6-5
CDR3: CASRGTGTLKQYF
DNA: TGTGCCAGCAGGGGGACAGGGACATTGAAGCAGTATTTT

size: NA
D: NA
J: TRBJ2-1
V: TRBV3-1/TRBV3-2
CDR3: CASSQAASSYNEQFF
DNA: TGTGCCAGCAGCCAAGCTGCGAGCTCCTACAATGAGCAGTTCTTC

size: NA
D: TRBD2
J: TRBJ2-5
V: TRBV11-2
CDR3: CASSLSSGTSGIGTQYF
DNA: TGTGCCAGCAGCTTAAGTTCCGGGACTAGCGGGATTGGGACCCAGTACTTC

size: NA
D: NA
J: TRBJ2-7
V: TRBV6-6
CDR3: CATRASYEQYF
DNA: TGTGCCACTAGAGCTTCCTACGAGCAGTACTTC

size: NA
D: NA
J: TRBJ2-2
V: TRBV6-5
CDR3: CASSYMAPGELFF
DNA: TGTGCCAGCAGTTATATGGCCCCCGGGGAGCTGTTTTTT

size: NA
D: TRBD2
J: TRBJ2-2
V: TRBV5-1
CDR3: CASSFGGTGELFF
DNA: TGCGCCAGCAGCTTCGGGGGGACCGGGGAGCTGTTTTTT

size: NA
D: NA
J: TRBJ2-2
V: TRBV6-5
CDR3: CASSSPEGQNTGELFF
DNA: TGTGCCAGCAGTTCCCCCGAGGGACAAAACACCGGGGAGCTGTTTTTT

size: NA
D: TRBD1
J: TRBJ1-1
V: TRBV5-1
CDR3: CASMQGGLDTEAFF
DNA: TGCGCCAGCATGCAAGGGGGCTTGGACACTGAAGCTTTCTTT

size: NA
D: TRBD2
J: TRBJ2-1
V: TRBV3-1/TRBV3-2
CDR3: CASSQERTSGYNEQFF
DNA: TGTGCCAGCAGCCAAGAGAGGACTAGCGGCTACAATGAGCAGTTCTTC

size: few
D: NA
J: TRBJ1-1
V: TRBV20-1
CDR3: CSASKGRDTEAFF
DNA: TGCAGTGCTAGTAAGGGCAGGGACACTGAAGCTTTCTTT

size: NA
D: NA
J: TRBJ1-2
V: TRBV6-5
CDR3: CASKEHPEGNYGYTF
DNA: TGTGCCAGCAAAGAACACCCGGAGGGAAACTATGGCTACACCTTC

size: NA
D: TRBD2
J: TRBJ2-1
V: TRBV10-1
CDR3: CASSESPSGVQQFF
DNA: TGCGCCAGCAGTGAGTCTCCTAGCGGGGTGCAGCAGTTCTTC

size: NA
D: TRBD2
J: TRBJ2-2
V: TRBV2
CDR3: CASSPASGVTNTGELFF
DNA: TGTGCCAGCAGCCCGGCTAGCGGAGTCACGAACACCGGGGAGCTGTTTTTT

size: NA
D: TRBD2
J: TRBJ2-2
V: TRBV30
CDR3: CAWTGTSAPGELFF
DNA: TGTGCCTGGACCGGGACTAGCGCCCCCGGGGAGCTGTTTTTT

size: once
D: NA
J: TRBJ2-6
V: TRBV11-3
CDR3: CASSLGTGGSGANVLTF
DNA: TGTGCCAGCAGCTTAGGGACAGGAGGGTCTGGGGCCAACGTCCTGACTTTC